This T cell receptor beta chain was observed in a study of blood T cell repertoires in COVID-19. Germline V gives CDR1 LGHDT, CDR2 YNNKEL (reference sequence). The V gene lost 1 base and the J gene lost 4 bases, with 10 bases spanning the gap. CDR3 length: 14 amino acids. Authors' data handling: Reference gene primer amplification gave nucleated cell count estimates. Produced via immunoSEQ multiplex PCR; TCRdb's table is partial and in-frame only. V, J and clone size were drawn from that table, and D and trimming were deduced from the DNA. The profile shows about 300,000 clones, approximately 93% of them singletons. Of note for this clone: Other DNA sequences in the sample encode the same CDR3.

This rearrangement joins TRBV3-1 (or the pseudogene TRBV3-2) to TRBJ1-1; the D is unclear. Sequenced input: peripheral blood. This receptor was obtained from a woman in her thirties with COVID-19, enrolled during active disease. CDR3 residues: CASSQVRRGTEAFF. CDR3 nucleotide sequence: TGTGCCAGCAGCCAAGTTAGGAGAGGCACTGAAGCTTTCTTT.